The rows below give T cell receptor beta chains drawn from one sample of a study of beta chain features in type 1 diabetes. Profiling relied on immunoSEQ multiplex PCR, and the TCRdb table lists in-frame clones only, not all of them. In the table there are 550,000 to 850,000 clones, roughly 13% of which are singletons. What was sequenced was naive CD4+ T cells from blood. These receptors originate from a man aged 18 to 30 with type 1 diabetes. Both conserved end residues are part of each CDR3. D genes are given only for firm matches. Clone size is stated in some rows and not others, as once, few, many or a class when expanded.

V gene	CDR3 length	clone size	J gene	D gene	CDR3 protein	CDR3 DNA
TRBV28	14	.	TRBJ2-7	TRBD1	CASSSGTGVDEQYF	TGTGCCAGCAGCTCCGGGACAGGAGTGGACGAGCAGTACTTC
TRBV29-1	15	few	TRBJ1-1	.	CSVRGIIRENTEAFF	TGCAGCGTGCGGGGCATTATTAGGGAGAACACTGAAGCTTTCTTT
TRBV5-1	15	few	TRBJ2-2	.	CASSPTGPNTGELFF	TGCGCCAGCAGCCCGACAGGACCGAACACCGGGGAGCTGTTTTTT
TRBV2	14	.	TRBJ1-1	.	CASTAREVNTEAFF	TGTGCCAGCACAGCTCGTGAGGTGAACACTGAAGCTTTCTTT
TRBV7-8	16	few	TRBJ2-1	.	CASSLGRIFLLREQFF	TGTGCCAGCAGCTTAGGGCGCATATTCCTTCTCAGAGAGCAGTTCTTC
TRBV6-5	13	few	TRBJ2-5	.	CASSYDHQETQYF	TGTGCCAGCAGTTACGACCACCAAGAGACCCAGTACTTC
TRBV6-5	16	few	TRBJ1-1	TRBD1	CASSYGAGGADTEAFF	TGTGCCAGCAGTTACGGGGCAGGGGGCGCAGACACTGAAGCTTTCTTT
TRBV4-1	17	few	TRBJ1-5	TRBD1	CASSQDWGQGFNQPQHF	TGCGCCAGCAGCCAAGACTGGGGACAGGGTTTCAATCAGCCCCAGCATTTT
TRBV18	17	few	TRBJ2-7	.	CASSPIYSVVESYEQYF	TGTGCCAGCTCACCGATATATTCAGTGGTGGAGTCCTACGAGCAGTACTTC
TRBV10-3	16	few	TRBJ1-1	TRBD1	CAINPGGSSLSTEAFF	TGTGCCATCAACCCAGGGGGCTCATCATTGAGCACTGAAGCTTTCTTT
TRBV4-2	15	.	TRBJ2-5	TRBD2	CASSQPGTSGKTQYF	TGTGCCAGCAGCCAACCGGGGACTAGCGGGAAGACCCAGTACTTC
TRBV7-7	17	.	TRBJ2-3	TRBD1	CASSSGTGGLYTDTQYF	TGTGCTAGCAGCTCCGGGACAGGGGGCCTATACACAGATACGCAGTATTTT
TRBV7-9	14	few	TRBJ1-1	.	CASSLRQMNTEAFF	TGTGCCAGCAGCTTAAGGCAGATGAACACTGAAGCTTTCTTT
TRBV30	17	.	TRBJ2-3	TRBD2	CAWSPHTAGDLTDTQYF	TGTGCCTGGAGTCCTCATACAGCGGGGGATCTCACAGATACGCAGTATTTT
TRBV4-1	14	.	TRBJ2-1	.	CASSQVGIPNEQFF	TGCGCCAGCAGCCAAGTTGGAATCCCCAATGAGCAGTTCTTC
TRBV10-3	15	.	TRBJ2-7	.	CAISDMSIPTYEQYF	TGTGCCATCAGTGATATGTCGATCCCGACCTACGAGCAGTACTTC
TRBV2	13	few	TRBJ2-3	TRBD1	CASRGQSTDTQYF	TGTGCCAGCAGGGGACAGAGCACAGATACGCAGTATTTT
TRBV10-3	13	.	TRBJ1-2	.	CAISADSNYGYTF	TGTGCCATCAGTGCGGACAGTAACTATGGCTACACCTTC
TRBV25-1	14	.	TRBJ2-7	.	CASSEYPRGYEQYF	TGTGCCAGCAGTGAATATCCCCGAGGCTACGAGCAGTACTTC
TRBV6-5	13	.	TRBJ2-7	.	CASTPESGVEQYF	TGTGCCAGCACCCCGGAATCAGGGGTCGAGCAGTACTTC
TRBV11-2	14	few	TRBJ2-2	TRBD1	CATAGQGNTGELFF	TGTGCCACCGCGGGACAGGGGAACACCGGGGAGCTGTTTTTT
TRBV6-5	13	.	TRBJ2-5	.	CASSGGPQETQYF	TGTGCCAGCAGTGGGGGGCCCCAAGAGACCCAGTACTTC
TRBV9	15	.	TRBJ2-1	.	CASSVATSNANEQFF	TGTGCCAGCAGCGTAGCAACTAGCAACGCCAATGAGCAGTTCTTC
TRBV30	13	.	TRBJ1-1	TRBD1	CAWRRQGRTEAFF	TGTGCCTGGAGGAGACAGGGCCGCACTGAAGCTTTCTTT
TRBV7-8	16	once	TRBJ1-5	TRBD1	CASSRDRVLGNQPQHF	TGTGCCAGCAGCCGCGACAGGGTTCTCGGGAATCAGCCCCAGCATTTT
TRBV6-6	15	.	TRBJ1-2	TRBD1	CASSQPDRGGYGYTF	TGTGCCAGCAGTCAACCCGACAGGGGTGGCTATGGCTACACCTTC
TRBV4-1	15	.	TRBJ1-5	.	CASSQVFGNNQPQHF	TGCGCCAGCAGCCAAGTATTCGGGAACAATCAGCCCCAGCATTTT
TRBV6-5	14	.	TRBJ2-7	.	CASSPTGIAYEQYF	TGTGCCAGCAGCCCAACAGGGATTGCCTACGAGCAGTACTTC
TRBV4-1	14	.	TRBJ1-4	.	CASSQQGLGEKLFF	TGCGCCAGCAGCCAACAGGGTCTTGGTGAAAAACTGTTTTTT
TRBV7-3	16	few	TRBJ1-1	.	CASSLTNPSVGTEAFF	TGTGCCAGCAGCTTAACAAACCCTAGCGTAGGGACTGAAGCTTTCTTT
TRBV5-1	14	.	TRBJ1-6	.	CASSFDWSNSPLHF	TGCGCCAGCAGCTTTGATTGGAGTAATTCACCCCTCCACTTT
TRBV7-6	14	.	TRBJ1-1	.	CASSLVGMNTEAFF	TGTGCCAGCAGCTTAGTGGGGATGAACACTGAAGCTTTCTTT
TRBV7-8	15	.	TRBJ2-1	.	CASSQFSLIPNEQFF	TGTGCCAGCAGCCAATTTTCCCTCATTCCCAATGAGCAGTTCTTC
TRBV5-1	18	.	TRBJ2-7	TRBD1	CASSLGQGVMKTDYEQYF	TGCGCCAGCAGCTTGGGACAGGGGGTGATGAAGACCGACTACGAGCAGTACTTC
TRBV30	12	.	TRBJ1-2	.	CAWSPLLGGYTF	TGTGCCTGGAGTCCGTTATTAGGGGGCTACACCTTC
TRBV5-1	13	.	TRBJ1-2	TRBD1	CASSPDRGYGYTF	TGCGCCAGCAGCCCGGACAGGGGCTATGGCTACACCTTC
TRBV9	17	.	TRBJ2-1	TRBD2	CASSPGTSGGKYNEQFF	TGTGCCAGCAGCCCCGGGACTAGCGGGGGGAAATACAATGAGCAGTTCTTC
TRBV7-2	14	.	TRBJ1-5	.	CASSLDTEEQPQHF	TGTGCCAGCAGCTTAGATACAGAGGAGCAGCCCCAGCATTTT
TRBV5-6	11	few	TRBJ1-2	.	CASSLGIGYTF	TGTGCCAGCAGCTTGGGGATCGGCTACACCTTC
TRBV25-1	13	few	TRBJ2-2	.	CASRTGWTGELFF	TGTGCCAGCAGGACAGGCTGGACCGGGGAGCTGTTTTTT
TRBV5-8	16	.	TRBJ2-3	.	CASSLDLWLNTDTQYF	TGTGCCAGCAGCTTAGACCTTTGGCTTAACACAGATACGCAGTATTTT
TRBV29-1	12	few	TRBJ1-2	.	CSVGPTGAGYTF	TGCAGCGTTGGTCCCACCGGGGCTGGCTACACCTTC
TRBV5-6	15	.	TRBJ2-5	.	CASSLGAAGGETQYF	TGTGCCAGCAGCTTGGGAGCGGCAGGCGGGGAGACCCAGTACTTC
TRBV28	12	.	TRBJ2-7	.	CASSFAWDEQYF	TGTGCCAGCAGTTTCGCCTGGGACGAGCAGTACTTC